A single sample is the source of the 13 T cell receptor beta chains below, sequenced in a study of OX40 agonist ivuxolimab in advanced cancers. Using immunoSEQ multiplex PCR, the repertoire was profiled, and TCRdb retains in-frame clones only, with some absent. The data show approximately 68,000 clones, about 90% seen once. The sequencing used CD4+ or CD8+ T cells sorted from blood, collected in a trial of the OX40 agonist ivuxolimab. All receptors come from an adult with an advanced solid tumor such as melanoma, head and neck, liver or kidney cancer.

The rearrangement joins TRBV10-1 to TRBJ2-7, with D possibly TRBD1 on 5 matching bases. V was cut by 9 bases and J by 4 bases, with 19 bases left in between. Germline assignment: CDR1 WNHNN and CDR2 SYGVQD (reference sequence). This CDR3 has 14 amino acids. CDR3 DNA sequence: TGCGCCAGGATCGCAGGGAACCCACCTTACGAGCAGTACTTC. Translated: CARIAGNPPYEQYF.

In this sample, this clone turned up once. The chain joins TRBV5-4 to TRBJ2-6; TRBD1 is a possible D gene (7 bases). The germline V and J ends were trimmed by 4 bases and 1 base, with 12 bases remaining between them. CDR3 size: 16 residues. CDR1 and CDR2 (germline): SGHNT, YYREEE (reference sequence). The CDR3: CASSPGGSSGANVLTF. The CDR3, as DNA: TGTGCCAGCAGCCCAGGGGGGAGTTCTGGGGCCAACGTCCTGACTTTC.

The chain employs TRBV14 and TRBJ2-2; perhaps TRBD1 as D (5 bases). V gave up 6 bases and J gave up 5 bases, with 22 bases separating them. In germline, CDR1 is SGHDN, CDR2 FVKESK. The CDR3 runs to 17 residues. CDR3: CASSPRGPRAGTGELFF. Here the CDR3 DNA reads TGTGCCAGCAGTCCACGCGGACCCAGAGCAGGGACCGGGGAGCTGTTTTTT.

The J gene is TRBJ1-2, the V gene TRBV7-2, with 8 bases identical to TRBD1. Germline CDR1 and CDR2: SGHTA and FQGNSA. This CDR3 contains 15 residues. The J segment lost 4 bases and the V segment lost 0 bases, leaving 4 bases of the junction unmatched. The CDR3 here is CASSLAGQGAYGYTF. The CDR3 coding sequence is TGTGCCAGCAGCTTAGCCGGGCAGGGGGCCTATGGCTACACCTTC.

The J gene is TRBJ2-5, the V gene TRBV5-1; D remains unclear. V was shortened by 1 base and J by 0 bases, with 7 bases between the two germline ends. Per germline, CDR1 SGHRS and CDR2 YFSETQ. This CDR3 is built from 14 residues. The CDR3 nucleotides read TGCGCCAGCAGCTTGAGTAAGCACCAAGAGACCCAGTACTTC. Translating it yields CASSLSKHQETQYF.

The chain links TRBV30 to TRBJ1-5, with TRBD1 identical over 7 bases. The germline CDR1 and CDR2 sequences are GTSNPN and SVGIG (reference sequence). The CDR3 is 13 amino acids. Unmatched junction bases numbered 7, after V lost 5 bases and J lost 6 bases. The CDR3 DNA follows: TGTGCCTGGGCCAGACAGGGTGGTCAGCCCCAGCATTTT. Its translation is CAWARQGGQPQHF.

The chain combines TRBV11-2 with TRBJ2-3; 9 nucleotides agree with TRBD2. The CDR3 has 17 residues. Germline trimming cut 6 bases from V and 0 bases from J; bases unmatched to any gene: 10. Germline CDR1 SGHAT, CDR2 FQNNGV. CDR3 residues: CASRYYAGGPSTDTQYF. In DNA, the CDR3 is TGTGCCAGCAGATACTACGCGGGGGGGCCTAGCACAGATACGCAGTATTTT.

V is TRBV6-1 and J is TRBJ1-6; 10 bases fit TRBD1. This CDR3 is built from 15 residues. From germline, CDR1 is MNHNS and CDR2 SASEGT. Losses at the gene ends were 6 bases for V and 7 bases for J; bases not matched to a gene: 6. For the CDR3, the DNA is TGTGCCAGCAGAGACAGGGGGCTCATCAATTCACCCCTCCACTTT. It is translated as CASRDRGLINSPLHF.

The CDR3 sequence is CASTPRQEPYGYTF. CDR3 DNA: TGTGCCAGCACCCCTCGACAGGAACCCTATGGCTACACCTTC. The chain combines TRBV5-4 with TRBJ1-2; possible D gene TRBD1, 6 bases. Deletions cut 6 bases from V and 4 bases from J, with 16 bases between. CDR1 SGHNT and CDR2 YYREEE come from the germline V gene (reference sequence). The CDR3 has 14 amino acids.

The chain combines TRBV18 with TRBJ2-7, with 9 bases fitting TRBD1. V lost 4 bases, J lost 3 bases, and 7 bases stayed unmatched. Germline assignment: CDR1 KGHSH and CDR2 LQKENI. This CDR3 spans 15 amino acids. The CDR3 loop reads CASSRPGQGHYEQYF. DNA for the CDR3: TGTGCCAGCTCACGGCCGGGACAGGGTCACTACGAGCAGTACTTC.

The chain couples TRBV19 to TRBJ1-2; no firm D call. Germline assignment: CDR1 LNHDA and CDR2 SQIVND (reference sequence). This CDR3 has 14 amino acids. Trimming removed 3 bases at V and 4 bases at J, with 12 bases between. CDR3 coding DNA: TGTGCCAGTAGTATCAAGGCGGGAAGCTATGGCTACACCTTC. Encoded protein: CASSIKAGSYGYTF.

The chain links TRBV7-2 to TRBJ1-5, with D perhaps TRBD1 (5 bases). Germline V CDR1 and CDR2: SGHTA, FQGNSA. The CDR3 is 14 residues long. Trimming stripped 5 bases from V and 7 bases from J, with 15 bases between. DNA of the CDR3: TGTGCCAGCAGCGCAATCCTCAGGGACCAGCCCCAGCATTTT. Encoded protein: CASSAILRDQPQHF.

V gene TRBV2 combines with J gene TRBJ1-2; D is uncertain. This CDR3 contains 15 residues. V dropped 2 bases and J dropped 2 bases, with 12 bases sitting between them. CDR1 and CDR2 from the germline V gene are SNHLY and FYNNEI. The CDR3 region is CASSEKGITNYGYTF. The CDR3 region has the DNA TGTGCCAGCAGTGAAAAGGGAATAACGAACTATGGCTACACCTTC.